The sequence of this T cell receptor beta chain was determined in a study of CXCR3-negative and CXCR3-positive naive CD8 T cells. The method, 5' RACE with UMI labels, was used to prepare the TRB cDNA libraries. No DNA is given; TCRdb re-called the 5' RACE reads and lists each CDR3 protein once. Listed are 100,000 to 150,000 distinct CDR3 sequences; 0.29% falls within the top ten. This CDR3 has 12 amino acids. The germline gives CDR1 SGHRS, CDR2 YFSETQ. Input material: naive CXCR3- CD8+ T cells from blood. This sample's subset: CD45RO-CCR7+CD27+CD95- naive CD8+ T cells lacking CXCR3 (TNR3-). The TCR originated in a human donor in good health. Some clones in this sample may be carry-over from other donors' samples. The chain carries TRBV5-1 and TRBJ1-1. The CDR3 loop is CASSFKDGEAFF.